Below, 30 T cell receptor beta chains from the same sample are listed, as sequenced in a study of blood T cell repertoires in COVID-19. The table came from immunoSEQ multiplex PCR; TCRdb's copy has only in-frame clones and leaves some out. The sample contains 85,000 to 90,000 clones, around 85% of which appear only once. Sequenced sample: peripheral blood. Every receptor here comes from a woman older than 75 with active or convalescent COVID-19.

This CDR3 is CASSSQGKDTQYF. Here the CDR3 DNA reads TGTGCCAGCAGCTCCCAGGGGAAAGATACGCAGTATTTT. This chain joins TRBV14 and TRBJ2-3, with D possibly being TRBD1 (6 bases). The germline V gene encodes CDR1 SGHDN and CDR2 FVKESK. V lost 5 bases and J lost 5, with 11 bases in between. This CDR3 region has 13 residues. Looking up the rest from reference TRBV14 and TRBJ2-3 gives the full variable domain: EAGVTQFPSHSVIEKGQTVTLRCDPISGHDNLYWYRRVMGKEIKFLLHFVKESKQDESGMPNNRFLAERTGGTYSTLKVQPAELEDSGVYFCASSSQGKDTQYFGPGTRLTVL.

The chain combines TRBV9 with TRBJ1-6; D is perhaps TRBD1 (6 bases). CDR3 length: 14 residues. Trimming removed 0 bases at V and 11 bases at J, with 12 bases between. Germline CDR1 is SGDLS and CDR2 is YYNGEE. CDR3 protein: CASSVDQGSTPLHF. Here the CDR3 DNA reads TGTGCCAGCAGCGTAGATCAGGGGTCAACACCCCTCCACTTT.

This chain joins TRBV12-3 or TRBV12-4 and TRBJ2-1; no clear D. V shed 1 base and J shed 5 bases, with 3 bases lying between them. The CDR3 length is 12 residues. The CDR3 DNA follows: TGTGCCAGCAGTTTAGGAGACAATGAGCAGTTCTTC. The encoded protein is CASSLGDNEQFF.

In this sample, this clone turned up a few times. The chain has TRBV18 and TRBJ1-3; D might be TRBD1 (6 bases). The CDR3 covers 15 residues. V lost 5 bases and J lost 0, with 11 bases in between. Germline values: CDR1 KGHSH, CDR2 LQKENI. CDR3 loop: CASSGQLNSGNTIYF. Written as DNA, the CDR3 is TGTGCCAGCTCAGGACAGCTAAACTCTGGAAACACCATATATTTT.

CDR3 nucleotide sequence: TGTGCCTCTCATCGGCTAGCGGGAGACTACAATGAGCAGTTCTTC. Its translation: CASHRLAGDYNEQFF. The V call is TRBV2, the J call TRBJ2-1; 10 nucleotides match TRBD2. The ends lost 11 bases at V and 3 bases at J; junction bases unmatched: 10. The CDR3 is made up of 15 amino acids. The V gene's germline CDR1 is SNHLY and CDR2 FYNNEI.

The V and J genes are TRBV30 and TRBJ2-1; TRBD2 agrees at 7 bases. CDR3 length equals 15 residues. V shed 0 bases, J shed 5 bases, and the junction held 7 bases outside the gene matches. The germline gives CDR1 GTSNPN, CDR2 SVGIG (reference sequence). CDR3 DNA: TGTGCCTGGAGTGTACTGGCTAGCGGAGACAATGAGCAGTTCTTC. Protein sequence: CAWSVLASGDNEQFF.

V gene TRBV7-9 combines with J gene TRBJ1-4, with TRBD1 matching 12 bases. The CDR3 is 15 amino acids. The V and J ends lost 3 bases and 5 bases, in that order; junction bases with no gene match: 1. The germline V gene has CDR1 SEHNR and CDR2 FQNEAQ (reference sequence). DNA for the CDR3: TGTGCCAGCAGCTTCGGGACAGGGGGCAATGAAAAACTGTTTTTT. It yields the protein CASSFGTGGNEKLFF.

This rearrangement joins TRBV7-3 to TRBJ2-3; D gene uncertain. Germline-derived CDR1 and CDR2 are SGHTA and FQGTGA. V lost 0 bases to trimming and J lost 0 bases, with 7 bases between them. The CDR3 has 15 amino acids. CDR3 sequence: CASSLTQISTDTQYF. CDR3 in DNA: TGTGCCAGCAGCTTAACACAGATCAGCACAGATACGCAGTATTTT.

The chain recombines TRBV27 with TRBJ2-7; weak D call: TRBD1 (6 bases). Germline V gene data show CDR1 as MNHEY and CDR2 as SMNVEV (reference sequence). Trimming pared 3 bases from V and 7 bases from J, leaving 22 bases between. This CDR3 is 16 amino acids long. The CDR3 DNA reads TGTGCCAGCAGTTTCTTTCCCCCCCAACAGGGTGGAGAGCAGTACTTC. This encodes CASSFFPPQQGGEQYF.

V usage is TRBV6-4 and J usage is TRBJ2-7, with D possibly being TRBD2 (5 bases). CDR1 is MRHNA and CDR2 is SNTAGT in the germline V gene. Trimming pared 6 bases from V and 5 bases from J, leaving 20 bases between. This CDR3 spans 15 amino acids. CDR3 in amino acids: CASSPDSYTFHEQYF. CDR3 in DNA: TGTGCCAGCAGCCCGGACTCTTATACGTTCCACGAGCAGTACTTC.

The gene calls are TRBV3-1 (or the pseudogene TRBV3-2) and TRBJ2-2; TRBD2 agrees at 7 bases. The CDR3 runs to 14 residues. The V gene's germline CDR1 is LGHDT and CDR2 YNNKEL (reference sequence). V lost 4 bases and J lost 7; bases outside the gene matches: 6. The CDR3 coding sequence is TGTGCCAGCAGCCCCACGGGAGGTCGCGGGGAGCTGTTTTTT. Its translation is CASSPTGGRGELFF.

This sequence joins TRBV27 and TRBJ2-7; D perhaps matches TRBD1 (6 bases). Germline loops: CDR1 MNHEY, CDR2 SMNVEV (reference sequence). This CDR3 comprises 14 residues. V lost 6 bases and J lost 4, with 16 bases in between. The CDR3 sequence is CASRSTGKGYEQYF. CDR3 in DNA: TGTGCCAGCAGGTCTACAGGGAAAGGGTACGAGCAGTACTTC.

The rearrangement uses TRBV18 and TRBJ1-2, with TRBD1 identical over 9 bases. The germline V gene encodes CDR1 KGHSH and CDR2 LQKENI. There are 16 residues in the CDR3. The V gene end was trimmed by 3 bases and the J gene end by 2 bases; junction bases not matched to a gene: 7. The CDR3 reads CASSPMETGGNYGYTF. DNA of the CDR3: TGTGCCAGCTCACCTATGGAAACAGGGGGCAACTATGGCTACACCTTC. Complete variable domain (other parts from reference TRBV18 and TRBJ1-2): NAGVMQNPRHLVRRRGQEARLRCSPMKGHSHVYWYRQLPEEGLKFMVYLQKENIIDESGMPKERFSAEFPKEGPSILRIQQVVRGDSAAYFCASSPMETGGNYGYTFGSGTRLTVV.

This rearrangement joins TRBV7-9 to TRBJ2-1; 8 bases align to TRBD2. CDR1 is SEHNR, CDR2 FQNEAQ, per germline (reference sequence). J was trimmed by 2 bases and V by 5 bases; bases with no gene match: 5. The length of the CDR3 is 15 residues. The CDR3 is CASSPSGGPYNEQFF. The CDR3 DNA sequence: TGTGCCAGCAGCCCAAGCGGGGGCCCCTACAATGAGCAGTTCTTC. The full variable domain, completed using reference TRBV7-9 and TRBJ2-1, is DTGVSQNPRHKITKRGQNVTFRCDPISEHNRLYWYRQTLGQGPEFLTYFQNEAQLEKSRLLSDRFSAERPKGSFSTLEIQRTEQGDSAMYLCASSPSGGPYNEQFFGPGTRLTVL.

This chain's CDR3 is CASSQNALFNQPQHF. CDR3 nucleotide sequence: TGCGCCAGCAGCCAAAACGCGCTCTTCAATCAGCCCCAGCATTTT. The rearrangement joins TRBV4-1 to TRBJ1-5; no firm D call. CDR1 is MGHRA, CDR2 YSYEKL, per germline. Trimming left V 2 bases short and J 3 bases short, with 11 bases between. The CDR3 runs 15 residues.

The CDR3 reads CASSKVTANTGELFF. CDR3 in DNA: TGTGCCAGCAGCAAAGTAACAGCGAACACCGGGGAGCTGTTTTTT. The chain couples TRBV21-1 to TRBJ2-2; the listed D gene, TRBD1, was not tested against the DNA. TRBV21-1 is annotated as a pseudogene. The CDR3 is 15 amino acids.

The chain couples TRBV7-2 to TRBJ2-3, with 9 bases lining up with TRBD2. The germline gives CDR1 SGHTA, CDR2 FQGNSA. V shed 0 bases and J 0 bases; nucleotides not matched to a gene: 7. CDR3 length equals 18 residues. The CDR3 DNA is TGTGCCAGCAGCTTAGCGGCTAGCGGGGATCCCAGCACAGATACGCAGTATTTT. It specifies CASSLAASGDPSTDTQYF.

This clone has only a few counts. The chain uses TRBV7-2 and TRBJ1-2; TRBD1 matches 9 bases. This CDR3 has 12 amino acids. Germline V gives CDR1 SGHTA, CDR2 FQGNSA. Trimming at V came to 5 bases and at J to 8 bases, leaving 3 bases not matched to a gene. The DNA for the CDR3 is TGTGCCAGCAGCCCCGGGACAGGGGGCTACACCTTC. Its translation: CASSPGTGGYTF.

This clone was detected a few times. The rearrangement links TRBV19 to TRBJ1-3, with D possibly matching TRBD1 (6 bases). Germline CDR1 reads LNHDA; CDR2 reads SQIVND (reference sequence). This CDR3 is built from 11 residues. V was pared by 11 bases and J by 4 bases, with 9 bases between. CDR3 sequence (DNA): TGTGCCGGGGGCGGGGGAAACACCATATATTTT. This translates into CAGGGGNTIYF. Drawing the rest from reference TRBV19 and TRBJ1-3, the complete variable domain is DGGITQSPKYLFRKEGQNVTLSCEQNLNHDAMYWYRQDPGQGLRLIYYSQIVNDFQKGDIAEGYSVSREKKESFPLTVTSAQKNPTAFYLCAGGGGNTIYFGEGSWLTVV.

CDR3 sequence (DNA): TGTGCCAGCAGCGTAGTCCCTAGCGGGAGCCAAGAGACCCAGTACTTC. It translates to CASSVVPSGSQETQYF. This sequence joins TRBV9 and TRBJ2-5, with TRBD2 identical over 10 bases. The length of the CDR3 is 16 residues. Per the germline V gene, CDR1 is SGDLS and CDR2 is YYNGEE. The V segment lost 0 bases and the J segment 1 base; nucleotides outside the gene matches: 3.

The gene calls are TRBV10-2 and TRBJ1-1, with D unclear. The CDR3 contains 11 residues. CDR1 WSHSY and CDR2 SAAADI come from the germline V gene. With 7 bases removed from V and 5 bases from J, the gap between germline ends came to 8 bases. CDR3 region: CASIGETEAFF. DNA of the CDR3: TGCGCCAGCATTGGGGAGACTGAAGCTTTCTTT.

The rearrangement uses TRBV28 and TRBJ2-7; 10 bases line up with TRBD2. CDR3 length equals 15 residues. Germline V CDR1 and CDR2: MDHEN, SYDVKM. J gave up 3 bases and V 10 bases, and 12 bases lay outside the gene matches. The CDR3 DNA reads TGTGCCACCGCATCCACAGCGGGAGGGAACTACGAGCAGTACTTC. This sequence encodes CATASTAGGNYEQYF.

V usage is TRBV3-1 (or the pseudogene TRBV3-2) and J usage is TRBJ1-5; the match to TRBD1 covers 8 bases. CDR1 and CDR2 (germline): LGHDT, YNNKEL (reference sequence). The ends lost 6 bases at V and 7 bases at J; junction bases unmatched: 11. The CDR3 is 15 amino acids. In DNA, the CDR3 is TGTGCCAGCAGTCCTACGGGACAGGATACACAGCCCCAGCATTTT. Translation gives CASSPTGQDTQPQHF.

The chain uses TRBV6-5 and TRBJ2-5, with D possibly being TRBD2 (6 bases). The V gene's germline CDR1 is MNHEY and CDR2 SVGAGI. The CDR3 extends over 13 amino acids. With 6 bases removed from V and 4 bases from J, the gap between germline ends came to 12 bases. This chain's CDR3 is CASRTTGGETQYF. The CDR3 DNA sequence: TGTGCCAGCAGGACCACCGGGGGAGAGACCCAGTACTTC.

The rearrangement joins TRBV7-2 to TRBJ1-4, with D uncertain. CDR1 is SGHTA, CDR2 FQGNSA, per germline. Trimming left V 2 bases short and J 0 bases short, with 4 bases between. This CDR3 is 14 amino acids long. This CDR3 is CASSLQATNEKLFF. The CDR3 DNA sequence: TGTGCCAGCAGCTTACAGGCAACTAATGAAAAACTGTTTTTT.

The rearrangement joins TRBV29-1 to TRBJ2-5, with a tentative D call TRBD2 (6 bases). CDR1 is SQVTM and CDR2 is ANQGSEA in the germline V gene. Trimming stripped 6 bases from V and 4 bases from J, with 15 bases between. The CDR3 is made up of 13 amino acids. The CDR3 is CSVDGGAGETQYF. The DNA for the CDR3 is TGCAGCGTGGACGGGGGAGCGGGAGAGACCCAGTACTTC.

The rearrangement uses TRBV29-1 and TRBJ2-7; tentative D call: TRBD1 (6 bases). CDR1 is SQVTM, CDR2 ANQGSEA, per germline. Trimming shortened V by 4 bases and J by 4 bases, and 14 bases separated the two germline ends. This CDR3 is built from 13 residues. The CDR3 spells CSVGQVLRYEQYF. Written as DNA, the CDR3 is TGCAGCGTTGGACAGGTTTTAAGGTACGAGCAGTACTTC.

This chain uses TRBV19 with TRBJ2-7; 8 bases match TRBD1. V shed 4 bases and J 7 bases; nucleotides not matched to a gene: 12. From germline, CDR1 is LNHDA and CDR2 SQIVND (reference sequence). CDR3 length equals 15 residues. The CDR3 reads CASSKRQGWNVEQYF. The CDR3 DNA reads as TGTGCCAGTAGTAAAAGACAGGGGTGGAATGTTGAGCAGTACTTC.

The chain links TRBV9 to TRBJ1-2; a possible D gene is TRBD1 (6 bases). Trimming left V 3 bases short and J 1 base short, with 10 bases between. CDR1 and CDR2 from the germline V gene are SGDLS and YYNGEE. The CDR3 is made up of 14 amino acids. CDR3 residues: CASSGAGDNYGYTF. The CDR3 DNA reads as TGTGCCAGCAGCGGGGCAGGGGATAACTATGGCTACACCTTC.

This chain links TRBV7-2 with TRBJ1-1, with unresolved D. Germline V gene lookup returns CDR1 SGHTA and CDR2 FQGNSA. There are 18 residues in the CDR3. Trimming pared 2 bases from V and 4 bases from J, leaving 23 bases between. The DNA for the CDR3 is TGTGCCAGCAGCTTATCTTCTTTGTCTTTCACTTGGAGCACTGAAGCTTTCTTT. This encodes CASSLSSLSFTWSTEAFF.